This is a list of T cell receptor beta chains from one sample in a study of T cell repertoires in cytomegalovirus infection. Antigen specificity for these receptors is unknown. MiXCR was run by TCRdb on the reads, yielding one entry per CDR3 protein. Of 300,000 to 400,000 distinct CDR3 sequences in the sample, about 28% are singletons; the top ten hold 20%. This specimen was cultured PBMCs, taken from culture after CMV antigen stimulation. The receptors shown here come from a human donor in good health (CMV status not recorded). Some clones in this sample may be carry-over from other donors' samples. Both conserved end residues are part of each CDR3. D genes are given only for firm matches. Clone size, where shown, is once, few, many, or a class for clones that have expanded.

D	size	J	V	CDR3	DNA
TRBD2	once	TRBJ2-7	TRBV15	CATSRGLAVTYEQYF	TGTGCCACCAGCAGAGGACTAGCGGTAACCTACGAGCAGTACTTC
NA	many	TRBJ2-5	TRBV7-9	CASSFRGPGETQYF	TGTGCCAGCAGCTTTCGGGGTCCGGGGGAGACCCAGTACTTC
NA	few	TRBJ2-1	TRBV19	CASSITGEQFF	TGTGCCAGTAGTATTACGGGTGAGCAGTTCTTC
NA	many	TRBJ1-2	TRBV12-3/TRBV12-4	CASSHGDIPSYGYTF	TGTGCCAGCAGCCATGGGGACATTCCCTCGTATGGCTACACCTTC
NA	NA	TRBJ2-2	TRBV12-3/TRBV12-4	CASSPLDSNTGELFF	TGTGCCAGCAGCCCTTTGGACAGCAACACCGGGGAGCTGTTTTTT
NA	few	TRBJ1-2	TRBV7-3	CASSFDRSYGYTF	TGTGCCAGCAGCTTTGACAGGTCTTATGGCTACACCTTC
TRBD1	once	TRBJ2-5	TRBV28	CASAYSGGFSETQYF	TGTGCCAGCGCCTACTCAGGGGGCTTTTCGGAGACCCAGTACTTC
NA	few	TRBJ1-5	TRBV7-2	CASSLGGPRGRQPQHF	TGTGCCAGCAGCTTAGGTGGGCCCAGGGGTAGGCAGCCCCAGCATTTT
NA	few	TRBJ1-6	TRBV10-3	CAIRADTAHSPLHF	TGTGCCATCAGGGCAGACACCGCGCATTCACCCCTCCACTTT
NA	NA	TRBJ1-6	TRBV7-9	CASSSGDRSSYNSPLHF	TGTGCCAGCAGCTCGGGGGATCGGAGCTCCTATAATTCACCCCTCCACTTT
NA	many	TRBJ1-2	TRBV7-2	CASSLVGQLIYGYTF	TGTGCCAGCAGCTTAGTAGGACAGCTTATCTATGGCTACACCTTC
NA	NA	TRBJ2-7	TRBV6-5	CASSYDSGRTYEQYF	TGTGCCAGCAGTTACGACTCTGGCAGAACCTACGAGCAGTACTTC
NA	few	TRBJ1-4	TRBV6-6	CASSFPQGASASTNEKLFF	TGTGCCAGCAGCTTCCCCCAGGGCGCTTCGGCGTCAACTAATGAAAAACTGTTTTTT
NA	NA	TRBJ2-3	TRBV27	CASSLLATHTDTQYF	TGTGCCAGCAGTTTACTAGCGACCCACACAGATACGCAGTATTTT
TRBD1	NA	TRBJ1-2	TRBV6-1	CAAKPGQGLRGYTF	TGTGCCGCCAAACCGGGACAGGGGCTGAGAGGCTACACCTTC